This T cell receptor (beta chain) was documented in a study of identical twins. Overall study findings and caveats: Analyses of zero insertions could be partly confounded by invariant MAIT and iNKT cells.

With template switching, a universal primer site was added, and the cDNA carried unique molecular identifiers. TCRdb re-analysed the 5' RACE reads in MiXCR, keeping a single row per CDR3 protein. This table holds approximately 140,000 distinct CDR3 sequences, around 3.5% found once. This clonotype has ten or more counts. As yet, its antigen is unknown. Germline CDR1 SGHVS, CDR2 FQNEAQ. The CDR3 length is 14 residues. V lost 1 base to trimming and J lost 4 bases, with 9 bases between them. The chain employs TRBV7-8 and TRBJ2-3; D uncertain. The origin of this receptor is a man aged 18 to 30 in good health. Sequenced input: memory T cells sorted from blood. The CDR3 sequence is CASSLVPFPDTQYF. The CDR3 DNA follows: TGTGCCAGCAGCTTAGTTCCCTTTCCAGATACGCAGTATTTT.